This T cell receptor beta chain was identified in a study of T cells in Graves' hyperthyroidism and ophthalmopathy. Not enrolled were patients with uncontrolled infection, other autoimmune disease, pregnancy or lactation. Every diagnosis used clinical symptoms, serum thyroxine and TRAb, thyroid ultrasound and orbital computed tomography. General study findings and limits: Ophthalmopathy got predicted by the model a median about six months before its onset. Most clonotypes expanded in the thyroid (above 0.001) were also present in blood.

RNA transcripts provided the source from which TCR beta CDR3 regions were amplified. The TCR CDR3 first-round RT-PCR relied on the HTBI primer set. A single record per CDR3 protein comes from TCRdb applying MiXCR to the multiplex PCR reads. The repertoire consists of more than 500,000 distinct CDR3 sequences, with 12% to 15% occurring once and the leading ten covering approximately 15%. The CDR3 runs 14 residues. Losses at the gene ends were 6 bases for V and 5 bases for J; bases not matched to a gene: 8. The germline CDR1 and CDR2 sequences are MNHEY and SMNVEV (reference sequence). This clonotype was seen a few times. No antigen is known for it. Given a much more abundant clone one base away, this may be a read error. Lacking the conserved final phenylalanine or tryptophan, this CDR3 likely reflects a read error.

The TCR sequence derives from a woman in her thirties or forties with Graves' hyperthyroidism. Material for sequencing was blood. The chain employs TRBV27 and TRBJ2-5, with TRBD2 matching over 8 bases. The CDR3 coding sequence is TGTGCCAGCAGCCTGATTAGCGGGATGGAGACCCAGTACCTC. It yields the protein CASSLISGMETQYL.